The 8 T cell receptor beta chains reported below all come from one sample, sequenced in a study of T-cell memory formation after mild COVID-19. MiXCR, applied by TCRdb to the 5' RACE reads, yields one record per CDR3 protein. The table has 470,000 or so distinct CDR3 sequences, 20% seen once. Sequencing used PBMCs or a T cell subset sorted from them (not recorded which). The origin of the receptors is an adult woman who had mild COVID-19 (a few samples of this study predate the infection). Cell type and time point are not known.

The CDR3 here is CSAPRATEAFF. The DNA for the CDR3 is TGCAGTGCTCCTCGAGCCACTGAAGCTTTCTTT. This chain joins TRBV20-1 and TRBJ1-1; D ambiguous. Germline CDR1 reads DFQATT; CDR2 reads SNEGSKA (reference sequence). With 5 bases removed from V and 4 bases from J, the gap between germline ends came to 8 bases. This CDR3 spans 11 amino acids.

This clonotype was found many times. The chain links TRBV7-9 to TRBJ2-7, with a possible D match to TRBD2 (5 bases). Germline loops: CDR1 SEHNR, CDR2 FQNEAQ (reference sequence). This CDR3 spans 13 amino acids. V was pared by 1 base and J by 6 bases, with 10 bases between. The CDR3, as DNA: TGTGCCAGCAGCTTAGACATGAGCGGCGAGCAGTACTTC. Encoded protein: CASSLDMSGEQYF. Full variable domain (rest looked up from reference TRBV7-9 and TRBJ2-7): DTGVSQNPRHKITKRGQNVTFRCDPISEHNRLYWYRQTLGQGPEFLTYFQNEAQLEKSRLLSDRFSAERPKGSFSTLEIQRTEQGDSAMYLCASSLDMSGEQYFGPGTRLTVT.

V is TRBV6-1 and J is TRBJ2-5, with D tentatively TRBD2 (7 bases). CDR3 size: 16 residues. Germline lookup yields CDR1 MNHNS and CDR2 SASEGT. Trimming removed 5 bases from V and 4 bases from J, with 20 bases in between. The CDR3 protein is CASSLAPWGGGETQYF. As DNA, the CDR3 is TGTGCCAGCAGTCTAGCTCCCTGGGGAGGGGGAGAGACCCAGTACTTC.

In DNA form, the CDR3 reads TGTGCCAGCAGCGTAGGGGTGGGGAACTACGAGCAGTACTTC. It encodes CASSVGVGNYEQYF. This sequence joins TRBV9 and TRBJ2-7; D not certain. The CDR3 extends over 14 amino acids. Looked up from germline, CDR1 is SGDLS and CDR2 is YYNGEE. Trimming took off 0 bases at V and 3 bases at J, with 10 bases between the two ends.

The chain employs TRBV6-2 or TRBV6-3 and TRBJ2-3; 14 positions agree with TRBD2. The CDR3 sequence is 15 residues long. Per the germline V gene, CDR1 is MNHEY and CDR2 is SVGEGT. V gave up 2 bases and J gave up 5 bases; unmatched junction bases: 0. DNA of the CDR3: TGTGCCAGCAGTTACGGGACTAGCGGGAGAGATACGCAGTATTTT. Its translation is CASSYGTSGRDTQYF.

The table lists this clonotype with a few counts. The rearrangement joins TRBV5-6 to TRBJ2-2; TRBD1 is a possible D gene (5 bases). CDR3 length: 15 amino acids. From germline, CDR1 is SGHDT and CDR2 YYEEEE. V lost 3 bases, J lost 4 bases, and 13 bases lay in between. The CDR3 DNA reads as TGTGCCAGCAGCTCGACACTTAGGGGCACCGGGGAGCTGTTTTTT. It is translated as CASSSTLRGTGELFF.

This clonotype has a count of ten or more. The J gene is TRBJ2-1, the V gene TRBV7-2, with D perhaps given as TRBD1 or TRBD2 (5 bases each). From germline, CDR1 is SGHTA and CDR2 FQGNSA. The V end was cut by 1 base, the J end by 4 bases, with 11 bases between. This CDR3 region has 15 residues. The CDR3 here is CASSLVGGAYNEQFF. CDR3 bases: TGTGCCAGCAGCTTAGTTGGGGGAGCATACAATGAGCAGTTCTTC.

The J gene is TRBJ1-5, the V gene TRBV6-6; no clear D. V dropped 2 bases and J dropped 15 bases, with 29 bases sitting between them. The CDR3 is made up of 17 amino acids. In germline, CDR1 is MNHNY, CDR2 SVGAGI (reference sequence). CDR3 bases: TGTGCCAGCAGTTACGAATTTTCGTCAGTGGACGGTTTTTCGTTGCATTTT. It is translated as CASSYEFSSVDGFSLHF.